Shown below are 21 T cell receptor beta chains from a single sample sequenced in a study of T cells in Graves' hyperthyroidism and ophthalmopathy. RNA transcripts gave rise to amplified TCR beta CDR3 regions. The HTBI primer set drove a first-round RT-PCR of the TCR CDR3. MiXCR, run by TCRdb on the multiplex PCR reads, gives a single entry per CDR3 protein. The data contain about 840,000 distinct CDR3 sequences, 38% of them singletons. Sequencing was performed on blood. These receptors were collected from a man between 18 and 29 years old with Graves' hyperthyroidism.

This clonotype was seen many times. The chain uses TRBV29-1 and TRBJ2-5; TRBD2 agrees at 7 bases. Germline V lookup: CDR1 SQVTM, CDR2 ANQGSEA. The CDR3 contains 15 residues. J lost 4 bases, V lost 3 bases, and 11 bases had no gene match. The CDR3 here is CSVEVMRGGGETQYF. The CDR3 DNA is TGCAGCGTTGAGGTCATGAGGGGCGGGGGAGAGACCCAGTACTTC. The full variable domain, completed using reference TRBV29-1 and TRBJ2-5, is SAVISQKPSRDICQRGTSLTIQCQVDSQVTMMFWYRQQPGQSLTLIATANQGSEATYESGFVIDKFPISRPNLTFSTLTVSNMSPEDSSIYLCSVEVMRGGGETQYFGPGTRLLVL.

The V and J genes are TRBV14 and TRBJ2-7; D remains ambiguous. The germline CDR1 and CDR2 sequences are SGHDN and FVKESK. CDR3 size: 15 residues. Deletions cut 5 bases from V and 0 bases from J, with 14 bases between. The CDR3 sequence: CASSAGARASYEQYF. The CDR3 bases are TGTGCCAGCAGCGCAGGTGCTAGGGCCTCCTACGAGCAGTACTTC.

This clonotype was observed at least ten times. The V gene is TRBV20-1, the J gene TRBJ2-5; D gene ambiguous. Trimming took off 3 bases at V and 3 bases at J, with 8 bases between the two ends. The CDR3 has 12 amino acids. Germline CDR1 reads DFQATT; CDR2 reads SNEGSKA (reference sequence). The CDR3 reads CSASPLEETQYF. DNA for the CDR3: TGCAGTGCTAGTCCCCTTGAAGAGACCCAGTACTTC.

The chain couples TRBV3-1 to TRBJ1-1, with 7 bases aligning to TRBD1. Trimming cost V 0 bases and J 4 bases; bases outside gene matches: 5. Germline V gives CDR1 LGHDT, CDR2 YNNKEL (reference sequence). The CDR3 is made up of 15 amino acids. The CDR3 DNA sequence: TGTGCCAGCAGCCAAGATGGGGACAGAGTCACTGAAGCTTTCTTT. Translating gives CASSQDGDRVTEAFF.

The genes are TRBV6-4 and TRBJ1-6; D is ambiguous. Deletions cut 4 bases from V and 8 bases from J, with 18 bases between. Per germline, CDR1 MRHNA and CDR2 SNTAGT. The CDR3 totals 16 residues. Written as DNA, the CDR3 is TGTGCCAGCAGTGCCTCAGATCGGGGAGTTTATTCACCCCTCCACTTT. Its protein product is CASSASDRGVYSPLHF.

This clonotype was seen more than once but under ten times. This chain connects TRBV6-5 to TRBJ2-5; D is possibly TRBD2 (5 bases). The length of the CDR3 is 13 residues. The germline V gene encodes CDR1 MNHEY and CDR2 SVGAGI. V was cut by 2 bases and J by 4 bases, with 8 bases left in between. DNA for the CDR3: TGTGCCAGCAGTTACAACCTAGCAGAGACCCAGTACTTC. It yields the protein CASSYNLAETQYF.

This clonotype appeared many times. The chain joins TRBV29-1 to TRBJ2-2, with TRBD2 matching over 7 bases. The ends lost 6 bases at V and 4 bases at J; junction bases unmatched: 5. There are 13 residues in the CDR3. Germline V gene lookup returns CDR1 SQVTM and CDR2 ANQGSEA. CDR3 sequence (DNA): TGCAGCGTCCTCACTAGCGCCACCGGGGAGCTGTTTTTT. Translating it yields CSVLTSATGELFF.

There are a few counts of this clonotype. V is TRBV29-1 and J is TRBJ2-3, with D perhaps matching TRBD2 (5 bases). Trimming shortened V by 6 bases and J by 0 bases, and 10 bases separated the two germline ends. Germline values: CDR1 SQVTM, CDR2 ANQGSEA. This CDR3 contains 13 residues. The CDR3 coding sequence is TGCAGCGTCCTTACTAGGAGCACAGATACGCAGTATTTT. It encodes CSVLTRSTDTQYF.

The rearrangement links TRBV19 to TRBJ2-7, with D possibly matching TRBD1 (5 bases). This CDR3 is built from 15 residues. Germline V gives CDR1 LNHDA, CDR2 SQIVND (reference sequence). V dropped 3 bases and J dropped 0 bases, with 12 bases sitting between them. Written as DNA, the CDR3 is TGTGCCAGTAGTATGCTGAGCGACAGCTCCTACGAGCAGTACTTC. As protein: CASSMLSDSSYEQYF.

This clonotype was observed many times. This chain links TRBV7-9 with TRBJ1-1; D is uncertain. Trimming took 1 base from V and 1 from J, leaving 10 bases between them. Germline assignment: CDR1 SEHNR and CDR2 FQNEAQ (reference sequence). The CDR3 runs to 15 residues. This CDR3 reads CASSLDWDRNTEAFF. In DNA form, the CDR3 reads TGTGCCAGCAGCTTAGATTGGGATCGGAACACTGAAGCTTTCTTT.

The rearrangement uses TRBV4-1 and TRBJ2-7; the D gene is possibly TRBD1 (5 bases). V was shortened by 4 bases and J by 0 bases, with 19 bases between the two germline ends. This CDR3 has 17 amino acids. The germline CDR1 and CDR2 sequences are MGHRA and YSYEKL. CDR3 loop: CASSPINGHESSYEQYF. CDR3 coding DNA: TGCGCCAGCAGCCCCATCAACGGACACGAAAGCTCCTACGAGCAGTACTTC.

This chain joins TRBV4-1 and TRBJ1-2; D gene ambiguous. Germline CDR1 MGHRA, CDR2 YSYEKL. V lost 2 bases and J 0 bases, leaving 7 bases between the germline ends. This CDR3 comprises 14 residues. In DNA, the CDR3 is TGCGCCAGCAGCCAATCCGGCCCTAACTATGGCTACACCTTC. It encodes CASSQSGPNYGYTF.

V is TRBV19 and J is TRBJ2-7; no reliable D call. Germline assignment: CDR1 LNHDA and CDR2 SQIVND (reference sequence). There are 13 residues in the CDR3. V shed 5 bases and J shed 3 bases, with 11 bases lying between them. The CDR3 is CASSSASHYEQYF. As DNA, the CDR3 is TGTGCCAGTAGTTCGGCTTCTCACTACGAGCAGTACTTC.

This clonotype was seen repeatedly, ten times or more. The chain joins TRBV7-8 to TRBJ1-6; 7 bases line up with TRBD1. Germline CDR1 is SGHVS and CDR2 is FQNEAQ. The ends lost 0 bases at V and 9 bases at J; junction bases unmatched: 5. This CDR3 is built from 15 residues. The CDR3 sequence is CASSLAGTVASPLHF. The CDR3 bases are TGTGCCAGCAGCTTAGCCGGGACAGTAGCTTCACCCCTCCACTTT.

This clonotype has a handful of counts. The rearrangement uses TRBV20-1 and TRBJ1-4, with D uncertain. The CDR3 length is 12 residues. With 3 bases removed from V and 7 bases from J, the gap between germline ends came to 9 bases. Germline-derived CDR1 and CDR2 are DFQATT and SNEGSKA (reference sequence). Here the CDR3 DNA reads TGCAGTGCTAGCCCTCTTAGTGAAAAACTGTTTTTT. Residues: CSASPLSEKLFF.

This clonotype appeared a few times. This sequence joins TRBV24-1 and TRBJ1-5, with 8 bases fitting TRBD1. This CDR3 is 13 amino acids long. CDR1 and CDR2 from the germline V gene are KGHDR and SFDVKD. V lost 7 bases to trimming and J lost 6 bases; unmatched junction nucleotides: 4. CDR3 in amino acids: CATRDRESQPQHF. The CDR3 DNA reads as TGTGCCACCAGGGACAGGGAAAGTCAGCCCCAGCATTTT.

This clonotype was counted at least ten times. V and J are TRBV10-3 and TRBJ1-1; the D is unclear. The V end lost 2 bases, the J end lost 12 bases, and 19 bases lay between the germline ends. The CDR3 is 14 residues long. Germline CDR1 ENHRY, CDR2 SYGVKD. The CDR3 sequence: CAISEQSSQVTTFF. In nucleotides, the CDR3 is TGTGCCATCAGTGAGCAGTCCAGTCAGGTAACAACTTTCTTT.

This clonotype was counted a few times. The chain combines TRBV5-5 with TRBJ1-2, with D unresolved. Germline V lookup: CDR1 SGHKS, CDR2 YYEKEE (reference sequence). This CDR3 has 13 amino acids. V dropped 3 bases and J dropped 6 bases, with 12 bases sitting between them. This CDR3 is CASSWGRLDGYTF. In DNA, the CDR3 is TGTGCCAGCAGCTGGGGAAGACTAGATGGCTACACCTTC.

Many counts were recorded for this clonotype. This rearrangement joins TRBV5-5 to TRBJ1-5; D might be TRBD1 (5 bases). CDR1 and CDR2 from the germline V gene are SGHKS and YYEKEE (reference sequence). Trimming removed 4 bases from V and 3 bases from J, with 14 bases in between. This CDR3 contains 15 residues. The CDR3 nucleotides are TGTGCCAGCAGCATAACGGGACGGCCCAATCAGCCCCAGCATTTT. Amino acids: CASSITGRPNQPQHF.

V and J are TRBV7-2 and TRBJ1-2; D not certain. V was shortened by 5 bases and J by 4 bases, with 14 bases between the two germline ends. Germline values: CDR1 SGHTA, CDR2 FQGNSA. This CDR3 region has 14 residues. The CDR3, as DNA: TGTGCCAGCAGCCCCCCCGGTGGGCCCTATGGCTACACCTTC. This codes for CASSPPGGPYGYTF.

This clonotype was seen only a few times. This chain joins TRBV7-8 and TRBJ2-5; the D gene is possibly TRBD2 (6 bases). The V gene's germline CDR1 is SGHVS and CDR2 FQNEAQ. This CDR3 is built from 17 residues. Deletions cut 4 bases from V and 5 bases from J, with 23 bases between. CDR3 nucleotide sequence: TGTGCCAGCAGCTCGCGGGACTCCTTGTCGGAGTGGGAGACCCAGTACTTC. It is translated as CASSSRDSLSEWETQYF.